A selection of T cell receptor beta chains follows, all from one sample in a study of T cells in localized non-small cell lung cancer. Repertoires were generated with immunoSEQ multiplex PCR, while TCRdb's copy carries only in-frame clones and drops some. The sample yields approximately 50,000 clones, approximately 86% seen once. The sequencing used PBMCs, collected before any cancer treatment. Receptor source: a man aged 35 to 69 with stage II lung adenocarcinoma. Both conserved end residues are part of each CDR3. A D gene is named only where the DNA matches it firmly. Part of the rows lack a size; the others show once, few, many or a class for expanded clones.

cdr3_aa d_call j_call clone_size v_call
CASSFGQVTHYGYTF TRBD1 TRBJ1-2 - TRBV5-1
CASSIGAGRETQYF - TRBJ2-5 - TRBV19
CASSETFHVEQYF - TRBJ2-7 - TRBV2
CASTKRSITGELFF - TRBJ2-2 - TRBV2
CASGPQGVYYGYTF - TRBJ1-2 - TRBV2
CASSPPAKNIQYF - TRBJ2-4 few TRBV18
CASSLVRAPGTRGNLRYNEQFF TRBD2 TRBJ2-1 - TRBV7-8
CASHTGGHGHGYTF TRBD1 TRBJ1-2 - TRBV6-5
CASSAGLDTGELFF TRBD2 TRBJ2-2 - TRBV6-1
CASSLSGDGTEAFF - TRBJ1-1 - TRBV27
CASSLGGPGNIQYF - TRBJ2-4 - TRBV28
CAIRPGLSSTDTQYF - TRBJ2-3 - TRBV10-3
CATSRVTRTSGETQYF TRBD2 TRBJ2-5 - TRBV15
CASSAGETEAFF - TRBJ1-1 - TRBV6-1
CASSLALSGNTIYF - TRBJ1-3 - TRBV7-2
CASSVDPKETPLHF - TRBJ1-6 medium-sized TRBV9
CASSHGFRESNEQFF - TRBJ2-1 few TRBV4-1
CASSIADHSSTDTQYF - TRBJ2-3 - TRBV19
CASSPLARAKNIQYF - TRBJ2-4 - TRBV18
CASSLGTSDEQYF TRBD2 TRBJ2-7 - TRBV5-1
CASSSRLAGHQETQYF TRBD2 TRBJ2-5 - TRBV13
CASTRAGAQETQYF - TRBJ2-5 - TRBV6-6
CASNWQPGFYNSPLHF - TRBJ1-6 - TRBV5-1
CASSLQVNTEAFF - TRBJ1-1 once TRBV7-6
CASSYLGQPIQYF TRBD1 TRBJ2-4 - TRBV6-5
CASSLQRGATGELFF TRBD2 TRBJ2-2 - TRBV5-1
CASSLTTASGNTIYF - TRBJ1-3 - TRBV7-6
CASSIRPYEQYF - TRBJ2-7 few TRBV6-1
CASSPYRGSYNSPLHF TRBD1 TRBJ1-6 - TRBV19
CASSLGLAGGLETQYF TRBD2 TRBJ2-5 - TRBV10-2
CASTTGNQPQHF - TRBJ1-5 once TRBV2
CASSRTDHSSVSNEQFF - TRBJ2-1 - TRBV4-1
CASSLGQSNQPQHF TRBD1 TRBJ1-5 - TRBV6-1
CASSLETGQGSTEAFF - TRBJ1-1 - TRBV7-2
CAWSRKQGKETQYF TRBD1 TRBJ2-5 - TRBV30
CASTLGATANYGYTF - TRBJ1-2 - TRBV7-2
CASSQSYGVTEAFF - TRBJ1-1 - TRBV11-1
CATSTTGAGANVLTF TRBD1 TRBJ2-6 - TRBV15
CASSLARGLENEQFF TRBD1 TRBJ2-1 - TRBV7-3
CASGLVALKNTGELFF - TRBJ2-2 few TRBV12-5
CASSLGTGNQPQHF - TRBJ1-5 - TRBV5-1
CASIQDFSSYNSPLHF - TRBJ1-6 - TRBV2
CASRDTLRVGYTF - TRBJ1-2 - TRBV6-5
CASSIDRNRNTEAFF - TRBJ1-1 - TRBV19
CASSVGGEGLAFF - TRBJ1-1 - TRBV9
CASSTGTGGTEAFF TRBD1 TRBJ1-1 - TRBV19